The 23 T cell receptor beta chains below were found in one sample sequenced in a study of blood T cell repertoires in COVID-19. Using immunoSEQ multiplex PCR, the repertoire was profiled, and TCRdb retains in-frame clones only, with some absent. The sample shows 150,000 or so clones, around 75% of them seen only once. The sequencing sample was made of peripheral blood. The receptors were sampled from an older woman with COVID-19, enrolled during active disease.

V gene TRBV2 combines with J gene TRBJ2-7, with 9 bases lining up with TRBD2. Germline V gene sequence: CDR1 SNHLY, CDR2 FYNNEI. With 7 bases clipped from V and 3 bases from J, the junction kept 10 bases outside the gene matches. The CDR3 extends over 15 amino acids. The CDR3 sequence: CASKKGGGANYEQYF. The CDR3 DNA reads TGTGCCAGCAAGAAAGGCGGGGGGGCCAACTACGAGCAGTACTTC.

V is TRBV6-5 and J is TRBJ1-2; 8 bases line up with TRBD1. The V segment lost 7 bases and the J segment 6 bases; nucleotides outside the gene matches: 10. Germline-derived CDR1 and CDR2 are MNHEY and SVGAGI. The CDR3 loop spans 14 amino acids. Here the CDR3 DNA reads TGTGCCAGCACACCTTTGGACAGGGCAGATGGCTACACCTTC. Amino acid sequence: CASTPLDRADGYTF.

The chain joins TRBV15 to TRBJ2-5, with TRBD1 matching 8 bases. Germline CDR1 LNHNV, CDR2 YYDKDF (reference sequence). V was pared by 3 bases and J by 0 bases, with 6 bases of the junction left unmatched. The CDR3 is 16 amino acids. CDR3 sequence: CATSRPTTGDQETQYF. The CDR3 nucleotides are TGTGCCACCAGCAGGCCTACGACAGGGGACCAAGAGACCCAGTACTTC. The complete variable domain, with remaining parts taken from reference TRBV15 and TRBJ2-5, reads DAMVIQNPRYQVTQFGKPVTLSCSQTLNHNVMYWYQQKSSQAPKLLFHYYDKDFNNEADTPDNFQSRRPNTSFCFLDIRSPGLGDTAMYLCATSRPTTGDQETQYFGPGTRLLVL.

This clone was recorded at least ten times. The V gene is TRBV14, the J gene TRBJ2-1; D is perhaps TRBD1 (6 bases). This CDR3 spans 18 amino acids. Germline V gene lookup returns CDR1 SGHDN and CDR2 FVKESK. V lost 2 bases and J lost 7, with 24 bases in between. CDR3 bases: TGTGCCAGCAGCCAAACAGGGCGCTTCGGCGCTCCCTCAAATGAGCAGTTCTTC. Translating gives CASSQTGRFGAPSNEQFF.

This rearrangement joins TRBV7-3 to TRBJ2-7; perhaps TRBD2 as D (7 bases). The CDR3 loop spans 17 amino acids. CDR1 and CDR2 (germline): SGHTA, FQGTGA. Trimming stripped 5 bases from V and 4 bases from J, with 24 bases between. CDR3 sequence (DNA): TGTGCCAGCAGCCATCCCTTTTGGGGGGGGGCCAGGTACGAGCAGTACTTC. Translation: CASSHPFWGGARYEQYF.

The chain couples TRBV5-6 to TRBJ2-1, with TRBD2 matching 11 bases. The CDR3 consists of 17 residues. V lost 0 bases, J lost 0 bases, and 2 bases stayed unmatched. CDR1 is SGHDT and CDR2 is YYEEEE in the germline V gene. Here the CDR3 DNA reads TGTGCCAGCAGCTTGGGACTAGCGGGGAGCTCCTACAATGAGCAGTTCTTC. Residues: CASSLGLAGSSYNEQFF.

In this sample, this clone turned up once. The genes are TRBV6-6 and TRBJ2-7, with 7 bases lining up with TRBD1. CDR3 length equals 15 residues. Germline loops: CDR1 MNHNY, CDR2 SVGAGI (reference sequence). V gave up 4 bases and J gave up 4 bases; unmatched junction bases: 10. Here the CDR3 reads CASSFSGTEYYEQYF. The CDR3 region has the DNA TGTGCCAGCAGTTTCTCCGGGACAGAGTATTACGAGCAGTACTTC.

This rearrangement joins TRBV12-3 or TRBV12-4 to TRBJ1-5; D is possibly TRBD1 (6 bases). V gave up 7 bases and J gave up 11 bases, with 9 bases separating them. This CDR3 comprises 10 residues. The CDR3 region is CASTYRAQHF. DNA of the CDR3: TGTGCCAGCACCTACAGGGCCCAGCATTTT.

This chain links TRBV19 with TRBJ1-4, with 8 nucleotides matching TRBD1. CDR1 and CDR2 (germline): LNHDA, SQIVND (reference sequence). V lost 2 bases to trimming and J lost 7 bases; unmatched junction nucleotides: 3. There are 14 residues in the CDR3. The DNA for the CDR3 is TGTGCCAGTAGTATACAGGGGGCAGGTGAAAAACTGTTTTTT. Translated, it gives CASSIQGAGEKLFF.

CDR3 region: CASSYTRDSTYEQYF. The CDR3, as DNA: TGCGCCAGCAGTTATACCCGGGACAGTACCTACGAGCAGTACTTC. This sequence joins TRBV5-1 and TRBJ2-5, with 7 bases identical to TRBD1. TRBJ2-7 matches the DNA end more closely, so the J call is doubtful. CDR1 and CDR2 (germline): SGHRS, YFSETQ. The CDR3 length is 15 residues.

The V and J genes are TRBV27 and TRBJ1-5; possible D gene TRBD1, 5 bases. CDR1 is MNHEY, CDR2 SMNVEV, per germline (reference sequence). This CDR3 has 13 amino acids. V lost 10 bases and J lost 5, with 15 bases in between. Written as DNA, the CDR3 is TGTGCCACTCGGCAAGGGGTGTATCAGCCCCAGCATTTT. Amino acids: CATRQGVYQPQHF.

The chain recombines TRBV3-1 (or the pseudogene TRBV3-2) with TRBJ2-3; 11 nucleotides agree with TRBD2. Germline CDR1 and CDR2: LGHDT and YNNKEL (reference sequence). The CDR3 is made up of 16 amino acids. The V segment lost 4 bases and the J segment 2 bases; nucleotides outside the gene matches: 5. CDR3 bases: TGTGCCAGCAGCCGAGGGACTAGCGGTCACACAGATACGCAGTATTTT. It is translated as CASSRGTSGHTDTQYF.

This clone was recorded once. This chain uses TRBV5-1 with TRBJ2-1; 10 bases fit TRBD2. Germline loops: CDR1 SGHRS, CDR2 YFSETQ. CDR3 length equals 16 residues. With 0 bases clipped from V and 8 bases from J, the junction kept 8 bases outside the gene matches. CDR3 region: CASSLARSGGADEQFF. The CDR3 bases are TGCGCCAGCAGCTTGGCCCGGAGCGGGGGGGCCGATGAGCAGTTCTTC. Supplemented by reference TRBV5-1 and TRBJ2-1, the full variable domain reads KAGVTQTPRYLIKTRGQQVTLSCSPISGHRSVSWYQQTPGQGLQFLFEYFSETQRNKGNFPGRFSGRQFSNSRSEMNVSTLELGDSALYLCASSLARSGGADEQFFGPGTRLTVL.

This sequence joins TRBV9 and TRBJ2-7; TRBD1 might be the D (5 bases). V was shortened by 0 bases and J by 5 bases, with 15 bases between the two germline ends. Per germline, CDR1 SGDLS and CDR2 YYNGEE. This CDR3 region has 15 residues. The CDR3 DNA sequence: TGTGCCAGCAGCGTAGGTCACAGGCAATCGGACGAGCAGTACTTC. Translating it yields CASSVGHRQSDEQYF.

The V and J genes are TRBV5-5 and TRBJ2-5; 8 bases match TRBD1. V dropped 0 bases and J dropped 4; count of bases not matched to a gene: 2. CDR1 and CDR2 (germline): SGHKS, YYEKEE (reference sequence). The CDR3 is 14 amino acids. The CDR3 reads CASSLATGAETQYF. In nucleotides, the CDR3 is TGTGCCAGCAGCTTGGCGACAGGGGCAGAGACCCAGTACTTC. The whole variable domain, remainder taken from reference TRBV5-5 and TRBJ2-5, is DAGVTQSPTHLIKTRGQQVTLRCSPISGHKSVSWYQQVLGQGPQFIFQYYEKEERGRGNFPDRFSARQFPNYSSELNVNALLLGDSALYLCASSLATGAETQYFGPGTRLLVL.

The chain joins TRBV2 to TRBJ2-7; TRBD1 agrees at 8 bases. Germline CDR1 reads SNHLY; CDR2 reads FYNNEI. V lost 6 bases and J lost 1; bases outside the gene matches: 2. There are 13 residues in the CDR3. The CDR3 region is CASRQGGSYEQYF. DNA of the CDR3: TGTGCCAGCAGACAGGGGGGATCCTACGAGCAGTACTTC. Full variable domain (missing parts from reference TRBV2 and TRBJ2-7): EPEVTQTPSHQVTQMGQEVILRCVPISNHLYFYWYRQILGQKVEFLVSFYNNEISEKSEIFDDQFSVERPDGSNFTLKIRSTKLEDSAMYFCASRQGGSYEQYFGPGTRLTVT.

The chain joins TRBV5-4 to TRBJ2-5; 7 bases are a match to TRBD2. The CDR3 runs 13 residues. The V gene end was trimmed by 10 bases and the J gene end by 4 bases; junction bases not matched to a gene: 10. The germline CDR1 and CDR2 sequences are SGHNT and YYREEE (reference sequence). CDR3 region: CAANGGSGETQYF. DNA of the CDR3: TGTGCCGCTAACGGCGGGAGTGGAGAGACCCAGTACTTC.

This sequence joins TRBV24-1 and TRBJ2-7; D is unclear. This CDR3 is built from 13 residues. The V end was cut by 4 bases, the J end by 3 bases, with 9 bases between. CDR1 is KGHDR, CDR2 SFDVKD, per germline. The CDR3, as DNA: TGTGCCACCAGTGACCCGTACAACTACGAGCAGTACTTC. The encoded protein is CATSDPYNYEQYF.

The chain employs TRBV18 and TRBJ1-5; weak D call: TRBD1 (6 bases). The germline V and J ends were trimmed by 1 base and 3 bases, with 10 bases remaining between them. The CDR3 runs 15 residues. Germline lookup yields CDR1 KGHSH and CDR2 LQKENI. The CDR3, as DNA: TGTGCCAGCTCACCACTCGCAGGGGTCAATCAGCCCCAGCATTTT. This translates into CASSPLAGVNQPQHF. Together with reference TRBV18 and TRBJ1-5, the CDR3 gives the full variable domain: NAGVMQNPRHLVRRRGQEARLRCSPMKGHSHVYWYRQLPEEGLKFMVYLQKENIIDESGMPKERFSAEFPKEGPSILRIQQVVRGDSAAYFCASSPLAGVNQPQHFGDGTRLSIL.

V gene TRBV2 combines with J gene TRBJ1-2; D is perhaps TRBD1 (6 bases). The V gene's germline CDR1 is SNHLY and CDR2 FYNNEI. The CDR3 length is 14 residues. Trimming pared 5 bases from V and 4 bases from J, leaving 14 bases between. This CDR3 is CASSPVGQLYGYTF. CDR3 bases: TGTGCCAGCAGTCCCGTTGGACAGCTCTATGGCTACACCTTC.

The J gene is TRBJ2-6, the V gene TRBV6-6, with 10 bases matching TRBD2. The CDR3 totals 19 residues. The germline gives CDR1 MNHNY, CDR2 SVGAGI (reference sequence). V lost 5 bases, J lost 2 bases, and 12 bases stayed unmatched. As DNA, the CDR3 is TGTGCCAGCAGTCCGGCGGCTAGCGGGGGCCTGGCTGGGGCCAACGTCCTGACTTTC. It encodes CASSPAASGGLAGANVLTF.

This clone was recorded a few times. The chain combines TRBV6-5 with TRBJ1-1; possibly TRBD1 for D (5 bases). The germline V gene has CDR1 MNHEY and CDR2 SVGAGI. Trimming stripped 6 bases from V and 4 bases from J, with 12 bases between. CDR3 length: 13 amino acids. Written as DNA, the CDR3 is TGTGCCAGCAGCTTTGACAGAGGCACTGAAGCTTTCTTT. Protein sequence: CASSFDRGTEAFF.

This chain's CDR3 is CASSLSGVETQYF. CDR3 nucleotides: TGTGCCAGCAGTTTATCGGGGGTAGAGACCCAGTACTTC. The chain combines TRBV12-3 or TRBV12-4 with TRBJ2-5; possible D gene TRBD2, 6 bases. The CDR3 contains 13 residues. V dropped 2 bases and J dropped 4 bases, with 8 bases sitting between them.